Sequencing of this T cell receptor beta chain was carried out in a study of blood T cell repertoires in COVID-19. Study as a whole: Both acute and convalescent COVID-19 samples were obtained from the United States, Italy and Spain.

This clone turned up a few times. The V gene lost 6 bases and the J gene lost 5 bases, with 13 bases spanning the gap. The CDR3 extends over 13 amino acids. Germline V gene sequence: CDR1 LNHDA, CDR2 SQIVND (reference sequence). Data came from immunoSEQ multiplex PCR; TCRdb stores just in-frame clones and leaves some out. Of 120,000 or so clones detected, around 89% appear once; the ten largest clones hold less than 2%. The sample taken for sequencing was peripheral blood. The clonotype was recovered from a human donor in a cohort sampled during active COVID-19. The chain couples TRBV19 to TRBJ1-2; no clear D. CDR3 sequence (DNA): TGTGCCAGTAGGGTTCCGGGTTGGTATGGCTACACCTTC. It is translated as CASRVPGWYGYTF.